The present T cell receptor beta chain was sequenced within a study of cytomegalovirus exposure and HLA in healthy donors. Regarding the study as a whole: Presence/absence analyses assumed roughly uniform sequencing depth across donors. Despite most TCR sequences being rare, some public TCRs occurred in many donors.

This clone has just a few counts. Antigen unknown. PCR employed 60 Vbeta and 13 Jbeta primers. Repertoires were generated with immunoSEQ multiplex PCR, while TCRdb's copy carries only in-frame clones and drops some. The sample lists tens of thousands of clones, 72% occurring once. The V gene's germline CDR1 is MNHEY and CDR2 SMNVEV (reference sequence). CDR3 size: 13 residues. V lost 8 bases to trimming and J lost 6 bases, with 14 bases between them. The V call is TRBV27, the J call TRBJ2-1; D is perhaps TRBD1 (6 bases). Specimen: PBMCs. The receptor's source is a woman between 40 and 55 years old in good health and CMV-seropositive. The CDR3 nucleotides read TGTGCCAGCGGTACAGGGTCTGTCAATGAGCAGTTCTTC. This codes for CASGTGSVNEQFF.